Below are 22 T cell receptor beta chains sequenced from a single sample in a study of T cells in Graves' hyperthyroidism and ophthalmopathy. RNA transcripts provided the source from which TCR beta CDR3 regions were amplified. A set of HTBI primers served as the primers for a first-round RT-PCR of the TCR CDR3. TCRdb re-called the multiplex PCR reads through MiXCR, storing one row per CDR3 protein. The sample shows over 200,000 distinct CDR3 sequences, approximately 20% of them seen only once. The specimen sequenced was blood. The receptors here all came from a man aged 40-49 years with Graves' hyperthyroidism.

The sample holds many counts of this clonotype. This sequence joins TRBV20-1 and TRBJ2-2, with D maybe TRBD2 (6 bases). The V gene lost 5 bases and the J gene lost 2 bases, with 15 bases spanning the gap. This CDR3 comprises 15 residues. Germline CDR1 reads DFQATT; CDR2 reads SNEGSKA (reference sequence). CDR3 protein: CSALGRDPNTGELFF. The DNA of the CDR3 is TGCAGTGCTCTTGGGCGGGACCCCAACACCGGGGAGCTGTTTTTT.

The sample holds one count of this clonotype. The V gene is TRBV20-1, the J gene TRBJ2-2; perhaps D is TRBD1 or TRBD2 (6 bases each). V lost 0 bases and J lost 5, with 19 bases in between. The CDR3 is 17 amino acids. Germline V gene data show CDR1 as DFQATT and CDR2 as SNEGSKA (reference sequence). CDR3 nucleotides: TGCAGTGCTAGAGATATTTTGGTCAGGGGAGGAACCGGGGAGCTGTTTTTT. It specifies CSARDILVRGGTGELFF.

V is TRBV29-1 and J is TRBJ1-1, with D perhaps matching TRBD1 (5 bases). CDR1 and CDR2 (germline): SQVTM, ANQGSEA. V lost 6 bases and J lost 3, with 14 bases in between. The CDR3 is 13 amino acids. CDR3 loop: CSVIEQEHTEAFF. Here the CDR3 DNA reads TGCAGCGTGATAGAACAGGAGCACACTGAAGCTTTCTTT.

This clonotype has at least ten counts. This chain links TRBV5-6 with TRBJ2-5; the match to TRBD1 covers 10 bases. The J segment lost 5 bases and the V segment lost 0 bases, leaving 4 bases of the junction unmatched. The CDR3 is 15 residues long. Germline assignment: CDR1 SGHDT and CDR2 YYEEEE. CDR3 in amino acids: CASSLAGQGRETQYF. Here the CDR3 DNA reads TGTGCCAGCAGCTTGGCGGGACAGGGGAGGGAGACCCAGTACTTC.

There are many counts of this clonotype. The genes are TRBV12-3 or TRBV12-4 and TRBJ2-1; 9 bases are a match to TRBD2. This CDR3 is built from 16 residues. V dropped 1 base and J dropped 2; count of bases not matched to a gene: 3. CDR3 sequence (DNA): TGTGCCAGCAGTTTAGGACTAGCGGCGACCTACAATGAGCAGTTCTTC. Protein product: CASSLGLAATYNEQFF.

This clonotype was observed at least ten times. The CDR3 DNA is TGTGCCAGCAGCGGGACAGGGTACCACGAGCAGTACTTC. Its protein is CASSGTGYHEQYF. The rearrangement joins TRBV2 to TRBJ2-7; TRBD1 matches at 9 bases. V dropped 6 bases and J dropped 5; count of bases not matched to a gene: 5. CDR3 size: 13 residues. CDR1 and CDR2 (germline): SNHLY, FYNNEI. Complete variable domain (other parts from reference TRBV2 and TRBJ2-7): EPEVTQTPSHQVTQMGQEVILRCVPISNHLYFYWYRQILGQKVEFLVSFYNNEISEKSEIFDDQFSVERPDGSNFTLKIRSTKLEDSAMYFCASSGTGYHEQYFGPGTRLTVT.

The chain links TRBV6-5 to TRBJ1-2; a possible D gene is TRBD1 (5 bases). The CDR3 runs 13 residues. V was trimmed by 0 bases and J by 8 bases, leaving 10 bases between them. Germline V CDR1 and CDR2: MNHEY, SVGAGI. Here the CDR3 reads CASSYSRPGGYTF. CDR3 bases: TGTGCCAGCAGTTACTCAAGACCAGGGGGCTACACCTTC.

This clonotype was counted between two and nine times. The chain recombines TRBV4-3 with TRBJ1-4; TRBD1 aligns across 8 bases. The CDR3 totals 15 residues. The V gene end was trimmed by 5 bases and the J gene end by 6 bases; junction bases not matched to a gene: 8. The V gene's germline CDR1 is LGHNA and CDR2 YSLEER. CDR3 in DNA: TGCGCCAGCAGCATCCAGGGGGCGGGTGATGAAAAACTGTTTTTT. It yields the protein CASSIQGAGDEKLFF.

The chain uses TRBV30 and TRBJ1-6, with 8 positions matching TRBD1. CDR1 and CDR2 (germline): GTSNPN, SVGIG (reference sequence). V lost 0 bases, J lost 4 bases, and 5 bases stayed unmatched. CDR3 size: 16 residues. The chain's CDR3 is CAWSVRQGWYNSPLHF. For the CDR3, the DNA is TGTGCCTGGAGTGTACGACAGGGGTGGTATAATTCACCCCTCCACTTT.

This clonotype was seen at least ten times. The chain joins TRBV7-9 to TRBJ2-3, with D unresolved. Trimming shortened V by 1 base and J by 6 bases, and 5 bases separated the two germline ends. The germline CDR1 and CDR2 sequences are SEHNR and FQNEAQ (reference sequence). The CDR3 is made up of 12 amino acids. This chain's CDR3 is CASSLVKDTQYF. CDR3 DNA: TGTGCCAGCAGCTTAGTAAAGGATACGCAGTATTTT.

This clonotype was recorded at least ten times. The genes are TRBV28 and TRBJ2-3; no firm D call. CDR1 and CDR2 from the germline V gene are MDHEN and SYDVKM. The CDR3 has 11 amino acids. Trimming left V 3 bases short and J 7 bases short, with 5 bases between. CDR3 amino acids: CASSFLHTQYF. CDR3 DNA: TGTGCCAGCAGTTTTCTACATACGCAGTATTTT.

This clonotype showed up just a few times. A much larger clone sits a single nucleotide away, making a read error possible. J is TRBJ1-1 and V is TRBV20-1, with a tentative D call TRBD1 (6 bases). V gave up 6 bases and J gave up 4 bases, with 18 bases separating them. Germline V gene data show CDR1 as DFQATT and CDR2 as SNEGSKA (reference sequence). The CDR3 loop spans 14 amino acids. CDR3 sequence reads: CSALVTGCVTEAFF. The CDR3 DNA sequence: TGCAGTGCCCTCGTTACAGGGTGTGTCACTGAAGCTTTCTTT.

The chain employs TRBV4-3 and TRBJ2-3; D is unresolved. Trimming took 4 bases from V and 4 from J, leaving 9 bases between them. The CDR3 is 13 amino acids. CDR1 and CDR2 from the germline V gene are LGHNA and YSLEER. CDR3 sequence reads: CASSLDFADTQYF. The CDR3 coding sequence is TGCGCCAGCAGCCTGGATTTTGCAGATACGCAGTATTTT.

This clonotype was found many times. The rearrangement uses TRBV20-1 and TRBJ1-5, with D maybe TRBD1 (6 bases). The V and J ends lost 6 bases and 4 bases respectively, with 19 bases between them. CDR3 length equals 15 residues. Germline assignment: CDR1 DFQATT and CDR2 SNEGSKA (reference sequence). The CDR3 reads CSAHGGGKGNQPQHF. CDR3 bases: TGCAGTGCACACGGAGGGGGAAAAGGAAATCAGCCCCAGCATTTT.

The V call is TRBV27, the J call TRBJ2-7; D is possibly TRBD1 (6 bases). The CDR3 is 18 residues long. Trimming left V 2 bases short and J 0 bases short, with 20 bases between. CDR1 is MNHEY, CDR2 SMNVEV, per germline (reference sequence). The CDR3 DNA follows: TGTGCCAGCAGTTTAGACGGGACAAGAAACCCTTACTCCTACGAGCAGTACTTC. Translated: CASSLDGTRNPYSYEQYF.

As for this clonotype: Possible read error: a much larger clone is one base away. The chain uses TRBV12-3 or TRBV12-4 and TRBJ2-7; D gene unclear. The CDR3 contains 15 residues. The ends were cut back, 5 bases at V and 4 bases at J, with 18 bases in the middle. The CDR3 is CASSVLLARAYEQYF. Written as DNA, the CDR3 is TGTGCCAGCAGTGTATTGCTGGCTCGAGCGTACGAGCAGTACTTC.

This clonotype was recorded many times. The chain's CDR3 is CSATTGSGETQYF. As DNA, the CDR3 is TGCAGTGCTACGACAGGGTCGGGGGAGACCCAGTACTTC. The chain employs TRBV20-1 and TRBJ2-5; 7 nucleotides align to TRBD1. The CDR3 has 13 residues. The germline CDR1 and CDR2 sequences are DFQATT and SNEGSKA (reference sequence). The ends lost 4 bases at V and 5 bases at J; junction bases unmatched: 7.

The chain couples TRBV7-3 to TRBJ1-3; tentative D call: TRBD1 (6 bases). This CDR3 has 14 residues. V was cut by 5 bases and J by 1 base, with 9 bases left in between. CDR1 is SGHTA and CDR2 is FQGTGA in the germline V gene. CDR3 in DNA: TGTGCCAGCAGCGAGGACAGTTCTGGAAACACCATATATTTT. Translation gives CASSEDSSGNTIYF.

On this clonotype: A single base separates this from a much larger clone, so it may be a read error. This CDR3 fails to terminate in the conserved phenylalanine or tryptophan, so it likely reflects a read error. This chain uses TRBV18 with TRBJ1-1, with D uncertain. The CDR3 sequence is 13 residues long. In germline, CDR1 is KGHSH, CDR2 LQKENI. The germline V and J ends were trimmed by 1 base and 1 base, with 4 bases remaining between them. The CDR3 here is CASSPQANTEAFS. As DNA, the CDR3 is TGTGCCAGCTCACCACAGGCGAACACTGAAGCTTTCTCT.

This clonotype has ten or more counts. CDR3 sequence: CASTIRGGYQPQHF. Written as DNA, the CDR3 is TGTGCCAGCACCATAAGGGGGGGTTATCAGCCCCAGCATTTT. The rearrangement joins TRBV6-2 or TRBV6-3 to TRBJ1-5; D is possibly TRBD1 (6 bases). The CDR3 has 14 residues. Germline CDR1 reads MNHEY; CDR2 reads SVGEGT. V dropped 7 bases and J dropped 5 bases, with 15 bases sitting between them.

The gene calls are TRBV11-2 and TRBJ1-6, with D possibly TRBD1 on 5 matching bases. The CDR3 runs 15 residues. The germline V gene encodes CDR1 SGHAT and CDR2 FQNNGV. Trimming stripped 5 bases from V and 6 bases from J, with 14 bases between. The CDR3 loop reads CASSITGGANSPLHF. The CDR3 bases are TGTGCCAGCAGCATTACTGGGGGAGCTAATTCACCCCTCCACTTT. Full variable domain (missing parts from reference TRBV11-2 and TRBJ1-6): EAGVAQSPRYKIIEKRQSVAFWCNPISGHATLYWYQQILGQGPKLLIQFQNNGVVDDSQLPKDRFSAERLKGVDSTLKIQPAKLEDSAVYLCASSITGGANSPLHFGNGTRLTVT.

This clonotype was recorded many times. The chain has TRBV6-2 or TRBV6-3 and TRBJ2-7; TRBD1 matches at 9 bases. CDR1 is MNHEY, CDR2 SVGEGT, per germline. This CDR3 has 15 amino acids. The trim removed 4 bases at V and 0 bases at J, leaving 4 bases unmatched. CDR3 amino acids: CASSFGTGSSYEQYF. For the CDR3, the DNA is TGTGCCAGCAGTTTTGGGACAGGGAGCTCCTACGAGCAGTACTTC.